Following are 4 T cell receptor beta chains from one sample sequenced in a study of monozygotic twins with cystic fibrosis. Data came from immunoSEQ multiplex PCR; TCRdb stores just in-frame clones and leaves some out. The sample includes 29,000 or so clones, 85% of them seen just once. The sequenced sample was blood. These receptors were collected from a girl aged 2 to 10 with cystic fibrosis.

The CDR3 DNA sequence: TGTGCCATCACGGGATCGGACCGAGGATACAATGAGCAGTTCTTC. Protein: CAITGSDRGYNEQFF. The chain couples TRBV10-3 to TRBJ2-1, with a possible D match to TRBD2 (5 bases). Germline V gene sequence: CDR1 ENHRY, CDR2 SYGVKD. The V end was cut by 7 bases, the J end by 4 bases, with 17 bases between. The CDR3 has 15 amino acids.

The rearrangement links TRBV4-1 to TRBJ1-1; D unclear. Germline V gene lookup returns CDR1 MGHRA and CDR2 YSYEKL. The CDR3 is 13 amino acids. V was shortened by 7 bases and J by 3 bases, with 12 bases between the two germline ends. The CDR3 protein is CASTLGGYTEAFF. In DNA form, the CDR3 reads TGCGCCAGCACTTTAGGCGGATACACTGAAGCTTTCTTT.

CDR3: CASSPPATDGYTF. CDR3 coding DNA: TGTGCCAGCAGTCCTCCTGCGACAGATGGCTACACCTTC. The rearrangement joins TRBV11-2 to TRBJ1-2, with a possible D match to TRBD1 (5 bases). CDR1 SGHAT and CDR2 FQNNGV come from the germline V gene. Trimming removed 6 bases at V and 6 bases at J, with 14 bases between. This CDR3 comprises 13 residues.

This sequence joins TRBV13 and TRBJ1-1; no reliable D call. Trimming shortened V by 5 bases and J by 2 bases, and 12 bases separated the two germline ends. CDR1 and CDR2 (germline): PRHDT, FYEKMQ (reference sequence). The CDR3 has 14 residues. CDR3 sequence reads: CASSPLAGNTEAFF. CDR3 DNA: TGTGCCAGCAGCCCCCTCGCGGGAAACACTGAAGCTTTCTTT. The full variable domain, in which reference TRBV13 and TRBJ1-1 provide the parts outside the CDR3, is AAGVIQSPRHLIKEKRETATLKCYPIPRHDTVYWYQQGPGQDPQFLISFYEKMQSDKGSIPDRFSAQQFSDYHSELNMSSLELGDSALYFCASSPLAGNTEAFFGQGTRLTVV.